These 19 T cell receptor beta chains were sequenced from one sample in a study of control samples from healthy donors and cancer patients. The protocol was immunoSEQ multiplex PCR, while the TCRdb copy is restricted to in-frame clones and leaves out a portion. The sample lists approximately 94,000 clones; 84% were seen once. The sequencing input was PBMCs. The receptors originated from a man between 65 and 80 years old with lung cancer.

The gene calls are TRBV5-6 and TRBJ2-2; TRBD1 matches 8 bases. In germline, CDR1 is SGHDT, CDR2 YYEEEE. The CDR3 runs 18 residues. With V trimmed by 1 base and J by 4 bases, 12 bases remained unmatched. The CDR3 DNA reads TGTGCCAGCAGCTTGCCCGGCTCGGGCAGGGGGCGCACCGGGGAGCTGTTTTTT. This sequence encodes CASSLPGSGRGRTGELFF.

Here the CDR3 DNA reads TGTGCCAGCAGCTTAGCCCCAGGGGGCGTCGAGCAGTACTTC. It specifies CASSLAPGGVEQYF. The chain employs TRBV7-2 and TRBJ2-7, with TRBD1 matching 8 bases. The CDR3 covers 14 residues. V was clipped by 0 bases and J by 6 bases; unmatched bases: 4. Germline V gene lookup returns CDR1 SGHTA and CDR2 FQGNSA.

In DNA, the CDR3 is TGTGCCAGCAGCGGGCGTAATCCCATTTTACACGTACGAAACACCATATATTTT. It is translated as CASSGRNPILHVRNTIYF. This rearrangement joins TRBV3-1 (or the pseudogene TRBV3-2) to TRBJ1-3; no reliable D call. The germline V and J ends were trimmed by 5 bases and 5 bases, with 25 bases remaining between them. Per the germline V gene, CDR1 is LGHDT and CDR2 is YNNKEL (reference sequence). The length of the CDR3 is 18 residues.

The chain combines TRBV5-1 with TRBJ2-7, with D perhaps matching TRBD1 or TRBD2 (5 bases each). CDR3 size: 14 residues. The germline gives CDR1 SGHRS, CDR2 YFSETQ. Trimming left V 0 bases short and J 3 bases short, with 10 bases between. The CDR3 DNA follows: TGCGCCAGCAGCTTGGATGGGGGTGACTACGAGCAGTACTTC. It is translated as CASSLDGGDYEQYF.

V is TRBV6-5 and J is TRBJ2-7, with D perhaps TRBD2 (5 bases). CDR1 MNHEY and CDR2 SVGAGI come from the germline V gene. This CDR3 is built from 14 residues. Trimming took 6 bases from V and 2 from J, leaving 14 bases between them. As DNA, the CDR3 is TGTGCCAGCAGGGAGGCAGAAAAAACCTACGAGCAGTACTTC. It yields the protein CASREAEKTYEQYF.

This chain's CDR3 is CASSLGQKINQPQHF. CDR3 DNA: TGTGCCAGCAGCCTGGGACAGAAAATCAATCAGCCCCAGCATTTT. The chain combines TRBV5-8 with TRBJ1-5, with 7 bases fitting TRBD1. Losses at the gene ends were 4 bases for V and 3 bases for J; bases not matched to a gene: 7. This CDR3 is built from 15 residues. Germline CDR1 SGHTS, CDR2 YDEGEE.

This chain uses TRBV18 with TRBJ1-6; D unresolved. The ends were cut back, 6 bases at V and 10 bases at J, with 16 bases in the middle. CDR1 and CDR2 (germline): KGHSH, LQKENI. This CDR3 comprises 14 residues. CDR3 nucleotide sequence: TGTGCCAGCTCCCCGGACGAACCACCCTCACCCCTCCACTTT. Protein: CASSPDEPPSPLHF. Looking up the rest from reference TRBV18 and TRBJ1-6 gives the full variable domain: NAGVMQNPRHLVRRRGQEARLRCSPMKGHSHVYWYRQLPEEGLKFMVYLQKENIIDESGMPKERFSAEFPKEGPSILRIQQVVRGDSAAYFCASSPDEPPSPLHFGNGTRLTVT.

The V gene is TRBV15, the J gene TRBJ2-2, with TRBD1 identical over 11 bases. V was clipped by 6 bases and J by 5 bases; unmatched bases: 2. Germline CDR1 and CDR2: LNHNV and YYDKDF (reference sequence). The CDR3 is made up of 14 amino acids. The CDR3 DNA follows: TGTGCCACCAGTAGGGACAGGGGGACCGGGGAGCTGTTTTTT. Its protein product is CATSRDRGTGELFF.

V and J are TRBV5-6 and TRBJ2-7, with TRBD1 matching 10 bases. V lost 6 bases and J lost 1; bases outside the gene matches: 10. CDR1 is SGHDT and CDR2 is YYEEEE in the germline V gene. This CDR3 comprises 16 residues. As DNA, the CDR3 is TGTGCCAGCACCGACACCCGACAGGGGGCTTCCTACGAGCAGTACTTC. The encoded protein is CASTDTRQGASYEQYF.

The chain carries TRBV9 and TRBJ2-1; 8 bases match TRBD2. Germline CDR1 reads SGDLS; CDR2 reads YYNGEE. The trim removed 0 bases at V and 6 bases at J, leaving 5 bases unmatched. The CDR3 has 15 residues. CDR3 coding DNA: TGTGCCAGCAGCGTAGGGTCTAGCGGGTCCAATGAGCAGTTCTTC. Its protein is CASSVGSSGSNEQFF.

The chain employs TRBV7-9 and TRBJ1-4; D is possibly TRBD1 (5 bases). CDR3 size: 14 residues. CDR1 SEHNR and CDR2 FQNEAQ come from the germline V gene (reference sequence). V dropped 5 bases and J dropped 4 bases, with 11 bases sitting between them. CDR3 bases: TGTGCCAGCAGCGCCCGACAGAATAATGAAAAACTGTTTTTT. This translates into CASSARQNNEKLFF.

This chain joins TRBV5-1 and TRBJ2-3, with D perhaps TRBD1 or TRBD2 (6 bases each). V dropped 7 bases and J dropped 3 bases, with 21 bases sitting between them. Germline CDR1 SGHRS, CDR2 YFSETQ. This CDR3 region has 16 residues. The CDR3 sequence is CASSLGRGAGTDTQYF. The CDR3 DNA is TGCGCCAGCTCCCTTGGTAGGGGGGCAGGGACAGATACGCAGTATTTT.

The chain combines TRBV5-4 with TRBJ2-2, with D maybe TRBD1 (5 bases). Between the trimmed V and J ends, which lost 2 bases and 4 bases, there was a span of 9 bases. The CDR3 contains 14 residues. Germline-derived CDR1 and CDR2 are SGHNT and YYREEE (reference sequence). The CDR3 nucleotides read TGTGCCAGCAGCTTCCAGGGTGTCACCGGGGAGCTGTTTTTT. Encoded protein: CASSFQGVTGELFF.

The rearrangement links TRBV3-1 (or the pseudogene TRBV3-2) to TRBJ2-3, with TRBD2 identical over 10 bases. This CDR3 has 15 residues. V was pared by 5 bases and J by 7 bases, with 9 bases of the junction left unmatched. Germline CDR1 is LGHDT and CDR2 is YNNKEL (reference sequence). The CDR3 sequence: CASSVGTSVRNTQYF. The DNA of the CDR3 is TGTGCCAGCAGCGTAGGGACTAGCGTCCGAAATACGCAGTATTTT.

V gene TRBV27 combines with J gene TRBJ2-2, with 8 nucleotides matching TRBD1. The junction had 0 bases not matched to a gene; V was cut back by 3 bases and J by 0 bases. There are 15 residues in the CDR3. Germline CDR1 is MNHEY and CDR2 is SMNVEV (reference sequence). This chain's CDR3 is CASSLGQANTGELFF. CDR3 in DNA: TGTGCCAGCAGTTTGGGACAGGCGAACACCGGGGAGCTGTTTTTT.

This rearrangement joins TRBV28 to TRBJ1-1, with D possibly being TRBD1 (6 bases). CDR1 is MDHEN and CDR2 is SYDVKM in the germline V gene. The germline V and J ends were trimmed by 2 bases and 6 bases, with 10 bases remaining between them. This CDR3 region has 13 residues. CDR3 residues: CASSLGGGAEAFF. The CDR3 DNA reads TGTGCCAGCAGTTTAGGGGGGGGCGCTGAAGCTTTCTTT.

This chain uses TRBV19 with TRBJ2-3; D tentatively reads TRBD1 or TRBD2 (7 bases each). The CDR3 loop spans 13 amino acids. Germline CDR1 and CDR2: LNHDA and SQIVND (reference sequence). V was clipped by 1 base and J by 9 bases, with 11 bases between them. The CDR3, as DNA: TGTGCCAGTAGTATAGTCAGGGGGGGGACGCAGTATTTT. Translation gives CASSIVRGGTQYF.

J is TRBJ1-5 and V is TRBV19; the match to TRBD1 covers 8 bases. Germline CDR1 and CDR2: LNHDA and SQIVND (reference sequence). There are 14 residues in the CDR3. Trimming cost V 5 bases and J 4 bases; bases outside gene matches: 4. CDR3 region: CASSWQGANQPQHF. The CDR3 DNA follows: TGTGCCAGTAGTTGGCAGGGGGCAAATCAGCCCCAGCATTTT.

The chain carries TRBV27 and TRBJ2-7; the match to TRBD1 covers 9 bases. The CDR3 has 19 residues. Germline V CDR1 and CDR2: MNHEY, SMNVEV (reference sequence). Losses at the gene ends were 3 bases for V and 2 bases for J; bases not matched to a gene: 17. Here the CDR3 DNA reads TGTGCCAGCAGTTTTAGTTGGCCACCGGGACAGGGAGAGGCCTACGAGCAGTACTTC. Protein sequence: CASSFSWPPGQGEAYEQYF.